These 20 T cell receptor beta chains share one sample of origin, sequenced in a study of T cell repertoires in cytomegalovirus infection. TCRdb reprocessed the reads with MiXCR, giving one entry per CDR3 protein. This table holds 830,000 or so distinct CDR3 sequences, 32% found once. Antigens of these TCRs are unknown. Here the sequenced sample was cultured CD8+ T cells from PBMCs, taken from culture after CMV antigen stimulation. Every receptor here comes from a human donor in good health (CMV status not recorded). Some clones in this sample may be carry-over from other donors' samples.

This clonotype was counted between two and nine times. This chain uses TRBV15 with TRBJ2-7; D is possibly TRBD1 or TRBD2 (5 bases each). V was pared by 0 bases and J by 5 bases, with 8 bases between. Germline CDR1 is LNHNV and CDR2 is YYDKDF (reference sequence). The CDR3 totals 13 residues. The CDR3 nucleotides are TGTGCCACCAGCAGAGATCGGGGACACGAGCAGTACTTC. Translated: CATSRDRGHEQYF.

This clonotype was seen a few times. The V gene is TRBV10-3, the J gene TRBJ2-3; tentative D call: TRBD2 (5 bases). The V gene lost 2 bases and the J gene lost 1 base, with 10 bases spanning the gap. CDR3 size: 15 residues. Per germline, CDR1 ENHRY and CDR2 SYGVKD. The CDR3, as DNA: TGTGCCATCAGTGAGGAGGGTGGTGGCACAGATACGCAGTATTTT. Residues: CAISEEGGGTDTQYF.

The chain joins TRBV7-9 to TRBJ2-5, with 9 nucleotides matching TRBD2. V dropped 4 bases and J dropped 4; count of bases not matched to a gene: 4. The CDR3 is 14 amino acids. The V gene's germline CDR1 is SEHNR and CDR2 FQNEAQ (reference sequence). DNA for the CDR3: TGTGCCAGCAGCTCAGCGGGGGGAGGAGAGACCCAGTACTTC. The encoded protein is CASSSAGGGETQYF.

This clonotype showed up just a few times. The chain joins TRBV27 to TRBJ2-7, with 8 bases matching TRBD1. J gave up 7 bases and V 3 bases, and 8 bases lay outside the gene matches. From germline, CDR1 is MNHEY and CDR2 SMNVEV (reference sequence). The CDR3 totals 14 residues. For the CDR3, the DNA is TGTGCCAGCAGTTTGGGACAGGCCCTGGGGGAGCAGTACGTC. This encodes CASSLGQALGEQYV.

In regard to this clonotype: The junction departs from the called germline gene at one end, perhaps through a read error. CDR3: CVSSPRTGEGYGEQYF. The DNA for the CDR3 is TGTGTCAGCAGCCCGAGGACAGGGGAAGGGTATGGCGAGCAGTACTTC. This rearrangement joins TRBV7-9 to TRBJ2-7; 9 bases line up with TRBD1. The CDR3 totals 16 residues. The V gene's germline CDR1 is SEHNR and CDR2 FQNEAQ (reference sequence).

Notes on this clonotype: A much larger clone is a single base away; this may be a read error. This sequence joins TRBV6-6 and TRBJ2-5, with D possibly TRBD1 on 5 matching bases. Germline V gene sequence: CDR1 MNHNY, CDR2 SVGAGI (reference sequence). CDR3 length: 14 residues. The CDR3 DNA follows: TGTGCCAGCAGCTTAGACAGAAGCCAAGAGACCCAGTGCTTC. Amino acids: CASSLDRSQETQCF.

A few counts support this clonotype. The V gene is TRBV7-6, the J gene TRBJ2-1; TRBD1 agrees at 7 bases. The CDR3 runs to 17 residues. The V gene end was trimmed by 5 bases and the J gene end by 4 bases; junction bases not matched to a gene: 14. Germline assignment: CDR1 SGHVS and CDR2 FNYEAQ. CDR3 in DNA: TGTGCCAGCAGCGCCGGAACGGCCGGACAGGTGTACAATGAGCAGTTCTTC. This encodes CASSAGTAGQVYNEQFF. The complete variable domain, with remaining parts taken from reference TRBV7-6 and TRBJ2-1, reads GAGVSQSPRYKVTKRGQDVALRCDPISGHVSLYWYRQALGQGPEFLTYFNYEAQQDKSGLPNDRFSAERPEGSISTLTIQRTEQRDSAMYRCASSAGTAGQVYNEQFFGPGTRLTVL.

Many counts were recorded for this clonotype. V and J are TRBV7-2 and TRBJ1-4, with TRBD1 matching over 9 bases. Germline values: CDR1 SGHTA, CDR2 FQGNSA. V gave up 1 base and J gave up 6 bases; unmatched junction bases: 3. This CDR3 spans 15 amino acids. In DNA form, the CDR3 reads TGTGCCAGCAGCTTAGAGGGGACAGGGTATGAAAAACTGTTTTTT. As protein: CASSLEGTGYEKLFF.

A few counts support this clonotype. J is TRBJ1-2 and V is TRBV4-1; unclear D gene. Germline CDR1 reads MGHRA; CDR2 reads YSYEKL. This CDR3 has 14 amino acids. The V end was cut by 1 base, the J end by 5 bases, with 11 bases between. For the CDR3, the DNA is TGCGCCAGCAGCCAAGGGCCGGGATCTTATGGCTACACCTTC. As protein: CASSQGPGSYGYTF.

This clonotype was picked up many times. The chain is built from TRBV5-6 and TRBJ2-1, with D tentatively TRBD2 (6 bases). The CDR3 is made up of 12 amino acids. Trimming removed 4 bases from V and 5 bases from J, with 7 bases in between. Germline CDR1 and CDR2: SGHDT and YYEEEE. CDR3 protein: CASSPGDNEQFF. The CDR3 nucleotides are TGTGCCAGCAGCCCGGGGGACAATGAGCAGTTCTTC.

Only a few counts were recorded for this clonotype. The genes are TRBV15 and TRBJ2-4; D possibly matches TRBD1 or TRBD2 (5 bases each). Germline V gene data show CDR1 as LNHNV and CDR2 as YYDKDF (reference sequence). V lost 8 bases, J lost 0 bases, and 23 bases lay in between. This CDR3 has 18 residues. This CDR3 is CATRDQSQVLLAKNIQYF. The CDR3 DNA is TGTGCCACCCGGGACCAAAGCCAGGTCCTACTAGCCAAAAACATTCAGTACTTC. Full variable domain (outside the CDR3, taken from reference TRBV15 and TRBJ2-4): DAMVIQNPRYQVTQFGKPVTLSCSQTLNHNVMYWYQQKSSQAPKLLFHYYDKDFNNEADTPDNFQSRRPNTSFCFLDIRSPGLGDTAMYLCATRDQSQVLLAKNIQYFGAGTRLSVL.

The rearrangement uses TRBV10-2 and TRBJ2-7; 7 positions agree with TRBD2. Germline CDR1 is WSHSY and CDR2 is SAAADI. The length of the CDR3 is 13 residues. Unmatched junction bases numbered 4, after V lost 2 bases and J lost 6 bases. CDR3 in amino acids: CASSEMGGLEQYV. As DNA, the CDR3 is TGCGCCAGCAGTGAGATGGGAGGGCTCGAGCAGTACGTC.

This clonotype was picked up a small number of times. This chain uses TRBV12-3 or TRBV12-4 with TRBJ2-3; 13 nucleotides align to TRBD2. This CDR3 contains 15 residues. Trimming removed 6 bases from V and 6 bases from J; junction bases left unmatched: 6. DNA of the CDR3: TGTGCCAGCAGGACTAGCGGGGGGAAGAGGGATACGCAGTATTTT. Residues: CASRTSGGKRDTQYF.

This clonotype was found a few times. The chain is built from TRBV20-1 and TRBJ2-1, with 11 bases matching TRBD2. Germline V gene lookup returns CDR1 DFQATT and CDR2 SNEGSKA (reference sequence). This CDR3 contains 13 residues. V lost 4 bases, J lost 14 bases, and 10 bases stayed unmatched. The CDR3 sequence is CSATSGGLQVKFF. For the CDR3, the DNA is TGCAGTGCTACTAGCGGGGGGCTCCAAGTGAAGTTCTTC.

V gene TRBV20-1 combines with J gene TRBJ2-7; D remains unclear. Germline values: CDR1 DFQATT, CDR2 SNEGSKA (reference sequence). Trimming cost V 0 bases and J 0 bases, with 6 bases left between them. The CDR3 sequence is 13 residues long. The CDR3 sequence: CSARDPGSYEQYF. The CDR3 bases are TGCAGTGCTAGAGATCCGGGCTCCTACGAGCAGTACTTC.

The J gene is TRBJ2-7, the V gene TRBV7-9; 9 nucleotides align to TRBD2. This CDR3 is 13 amino acids long. CDR1 and CDR2 (germline): SEHNR, FQNEAQ (reference sequence). Trimming at V came to 8 bases and at J to 2 bases, leaving 4 bases not matched to a gene. CDR3 residues: CASGAGGTYEQYV. The CDR3 DNA sequence: TGTGCCAGCGGGGCGGGGGGGACCTACGAGCAGTACGTC.

This clonotype has just a few counts. The chain employs TRBV28 and TRBJ1-5; D unresolved. CDR1 is MDHEN, CDR2 SYDVKM, per germline. CDR3 length: 13 amino acids. V shed 7 bases and J shed 6 bases, with 13 bases lying between them. CDR3 nucleotide sequence: TGTGCCAGCACCCGTATGTTCGGTCAGCCCCAGCATTTT. As protein: CASTRMFGQPQHF. Looking up the rest from reference TRBV28 and TRBJ1-5 gives the full variable domain: DVKVTQSSRYLVKRTGEKVFLECVQDMDHENMFWYRQDPGLGLRLIYFSYDVKMKEKGDIPEGYSVSREKKERFSLILESASTNQTSMYLCASTRMFGQPQHFGDGTRLSIL.

The table lists this clonotype with a count of one. A much larger clone sits a single nucleotide away, making a read error possible. This sequence joins TRBV5-6 and TRBJ1-5; D remains ambiguous. Looked up from germline, CDR1 is SGHDT and CDR2 is YYEEEE. The CDR3 length is 16 residues. CDR3 loop: CASSLSGATGNQPRHF. In DNA, the CDR3 is TGTGCCAGCAGCCTCTCAGGAGCGACTGGCAATCAGCCCCGGCATTTT.

J is TRBJ2-2 and V is TRBV5-5; 7 bases agree with TRBD2. The CDR3 spans 17 residues. Germline lookup yields CDR1 SGHKS and CDR2 YYEKEE (reference sequence). J was trimmed by 3 bases and V by 4 bases; bases with no gene match: 12. CDR3 DNA sequence: TGTGCCAGCAGCCCCTTGGGGGGGGAGTTGGACACCGGGGAGCTGTTTTTT. Protein sequence: CASSPLGGELDTGELFF.

The J gene is TRBJ1-3, the V gene TRBV7-9, with D possibly matching TRBD1 (5 bases). CDR1 and CDR2 from the germline V gene are SEHNR and FQNEAQ (reference sequence). CDR3 length: 17 residues. CDR3 region: CGASSLGGKVSGNTIYF. Here the CDR3 DNA reads TGTGGAGCCAGCAGCCTTGGGGGGAAAGTCTCTGGAAACACCATATATTTT.